The source of this T cell receptor (beta chain) is a study of CD8 T cells in Susac syndrome. Reverse transcription of about 0.45 to 1 ug RNA was carried out with random hexamers. TCRdb passed the immunoSEQ multiplex PCR reads through MiXCR, listing each CDR3 protein once. This sample has just over 150,000 distinct CDR3 sequences, with about 95% found just once. The germline gives CDR1 LGHDT, CDR2 YNNKEL (reference sequence). The CDR3 extends over 17 amino acids. V was clipped by 4 bases and J by 0 bases; unmatched bases: 8. This receptor was obtained from a human donor with Susac syndrome. The chain couples TRBV3-1 to TRBJ2-7; 11 nucleotides align to TRBD2. Sequenced: CD4+ T cells from PBMCs. The DNA for the CDR3 is TGTGCCAGCAGCCGCGGGCCTAGCGGGGGGAACTCCTACGAGCAGTACTTC. It specifies CASSRGPSGGNSYEQYF.